Reported below is one T cell receptor beta chain. Between the trimmed V and J ends, which lost 7 bases and 0 bases, there was a span of 16 bases. In germline, CDR1 is MDHEN, CDR2 SYDVKM. This CDR3 has 16 residues. This entry comes from a study of T cell repertoires in ileal Crohn's disease. Using immunoSEQ multiplex PCR, the repertoire was profiled, and TCRdb retains in-frame clones only, with some absent. The data show 12,000 or so clones, 70% to 80% seen once. The receptor's source is an adult with Crohn's disease. The chain recombines TRBV28 with TRBJ1-5, with D possibly TRBD1 on 5 matching bases. The sequencing input was ileal tissue. CDR3 loop: CASTRPGGYSNQPQHF. The CDR3 coding sequence is TGTGCCAGCACCCGGCCGGGGGGTTATAGCAATCAGCCCCAGCATTTT.